This T cell receptor (beta chain) appears in the sequencing data of a study of T cells expressing NK-cell markers (dated by TCRdb to about 2020). Regarding the research as a whole: TCR beta-chain repertoires were profiled in sorted CD3+CD56+NKG2C+, CD3+CD56+NKG2C- and CD3+CD56-NKG2C+ T-cell subsets from fewer than 10 donors. Sequencing of the libraries produced 2 x 150 bp reads on Illumina HiSeq 2000/2500, MiSeq or NextSeq. All eight donors whose samples were sequenced were randomly selected healthy volunteers, three of them men and five women. Among the eight sequenced donors, seven were HCMV-seropositive and one was HCMV-seronegative.

Sequencing used an Illumina HiSeq 2000. TCR beta cDNA libraries were made by 5'RACE template switching that added a universal primer site and unique molecular identifiers. Priming for cDNA synthesis came from the TCR beta constant segment, and two successive PCR amplification steps followed. Under the source paper's analysis protocol: MIGEC was used to demultiplex reads and group reads by UMI, and MiTCR was used to assemble and quantify clonotypes. To exclude erroneous sequences, any TCR cDNA sequence not supported by at least two reads was discarded. Downstream repertoire analysis used the tcR package, and clonotypes were matched across fractions by CDR3 nucleotide sequence plus V segment. VDJmatch was used to annotate antigen specificity against VDJdb, with one amino acid substitution allowed in CDR3. The reads went through TCRdb reprocessing, and each CDR3 protein sequence gets one entry with no DNA. The V and J calls and clone size are TCRdb's, not the authors'. The table for this sample shows 350,000 to 400,000 distinct CDR3 sequences. Jointly, the top ten make up approximately 11% of the sample.

With regard to this clonotype: The target of this receptor is not known.

Study-wide findings and limitations: Those dominant clonotypes were again the most abundant among CD3+CD56-NKG2C+ cells in a few donors, at roughly 25-65%. Whether the expanded NKG2C-expressing T cell clones were specific for HCMV antigens was left unclear. In a handful of donors, the dominant CD3+CD56+NKG2C+ clonotypes ranked among the top 10 CD8+ clonotypes, making up 1.0-7.0% of CD8+ T cells.

Measured from the cysteine to the phenylalanine, the CDR3 is 13 residues long. No DNA sequence was recorded. To determine HCMV serostatus, a commercial ELISA kit was used to detect HCMV-specific IgG in serum. Peripheral blood mononuclear cells were isolated from blood by Ficoll density gradient centrifugation. The clonotype comes from a woman in her 50s in good health. Donor details come from another sample of the same person, matched by shared clones. The sequence is built from TRBV12-3 or TRBV12-4 and TRBJ1-2. The specimen was blood T cells: a sorted CD56 or NKG2C T cell subset, CD4+ or CD8+ T cells, or bulk PBMC T cells (not recorded which). The CDR3 protein is CASSLNRNYGYTF.